These 7 T cell receptor beta chains share one sample of origin, sequenced in a study of prognosis after radiotherapy for stage I lung cancer. Two-round multiplex PCR on genomic DNA was the method by which TCR beta CDR3 was amplified. Primers specific to each TRBV and TRBJ gene were used in first-round PCR. TCRdb redid the calling of the multiplex PCR reads with MiXCR, one entry per CDR3 protein. The table has some 27,000 distinct CDR3 sequences, roughly 40% seen once. The material sequenced was PBMCs, taken before or after stereotactic body radiation therapy (not recorded which). All receptors come from a donor of 50 years or more with non-small cell lung cancer.

Ten or more counts support this clonotype. The genes are TRBV5-1 and TRBJ1-6; 8 bases align to TRBD1. The CDR3 sequence is 15 residues long. CDR1 SGHRS and CDR2 YFSETQ come from the germline V gene. The V segment lost 4 bases and the J segment 7 bases; nucleotides outside the gene matches: 7. CDR3 DNA: TGCGCCAGCAGCCTAAGGACAGGGAACAATTCACCCCTCCACTTT. Translating gives CASSLRTGNNSPLHF.

This clonotype has more than one count but fewer than ten. A much larger clone lies one base from this, so it may be a read error. V and J are TRBV5-5 and TRBJ2-7, with 9 bases fitting TRBD2. The length of the CDR3 is 15 residues. With 0 bases clipped from V and 0 bases from J, the junction kept 1 base outside the gene matches. Germline V gene data show CDR1 as SGHKS and CDR2 as YYEKEE (reference sequence). CDR3 sequence: CASSLVTSGSYEQYF. CDR3 bases: TGTGCCAGCAGCTTGGTGACTAGCGGCTCCTACGAGCAGTACTTC.

This clonotype was picked up many times. The chain is built from TRBV30 and TRBJ1-3; the match to TRBD1 covers 8 bases. This CDR3 comprises 13 residues. Looked up from germline, CDR1 is GTSNPN and CDR2 is SVGIG (reference sequence). V shed 5 bases and J 4 bases; nucleotides not matched to a gene: 4. The CDR3 loop is CAWAGQGGNTIYF. The CDR3 coding sequence is TGTGCCTGGGCTGGACAGGGAGGAAACACCATATATTTT.

In its sample, this clonotype was seen once. This chain uses TRBV7-2 with TRBJ2-1; 8 nucleotides align to TRBD1. The CDR3 length is 15 residues. The V gene's germline CDR1 is SGHTA and CDR2 FQGNSA. V dropped 4 bases and J dropped 5; count of bases not matched to a gene: 7. The CDR3 reads CASSYTGTGNNEQFF. The DNA of the CDR3 is TGTGCCAGCAGCTATACCGGGACAGGTAACAATGAGCAGTTCTTC.

Worth noting for this clonotype: This may stem from a read error, because a much larger clone lies one nucleotide away. The chain uses TRBV6-1 and TRBJ2-7; 7 bases fit TRBD2. Germline V CDR1 and CDR2: MNHNS, SASEGT. The CDR3 runs to 16 residues. The J segment lost 0 bases and the V segment lost 10 bases, leaving 15 bases of the junction unmatched. The CDR3 is CAIRRTIGGSSYEQYF. CDR3 sequence (DNA): TGTGCCATCAGACGTACTATCGGGGGGAGCTCCTACGAGCAGTACTTC.

This chain joins TRBV12-3 or TRBV12-4 and TRBJ2-2; D remains ambiguous. V was shortened by 5 bases and J by 3 bases, with 16 bases between the two germline ends. CDR3 length: 16 residues. The CDR3: CASSLVDSLYTGELFF. The CDR3 nucleotides read TGTGCCAGCAGTCTGGTGGATAGTCTCTACACCGGGGAGCTGTTTTTT.

Ten or more counts support this clonotype. This chain connects TRBV9 to TRBJ2-1, with D maybe TRBD2 (6 bases). CDR3 length equals 14 residues. The germline CDR1 and CDR2 sequences are SGDLS and YYNGEE. Trimming removed 0 bases from V and 7 bases from J, with 11 bases in between. The CDR3 DNA is TGTGCCAGCAGCGTAGGGCCGGAGGGGAATGAGCAGTTCTTC. The encoded protein is CASSVGPEGNEQFF.